This entry lists 28 T cell receptor beta chains sequenced from one sample in a study of PD-1 blockade in classical Hodgkin lymphoma. The method was immunoSEQ multiplex PCR; TCRdb's version includes in-frame clones alone and lacks a portion of them. The table records 12,000 or so clones, 70% to 90% of them present only once. Every single patient, without exception, relapsed after autologous stem cell transplantation, and brentuximab vedotin exposure varied. The sample consisted of peripheral blood mononuclear cells (PBMCs), taken at baseline. These TCRs come from a human donor with classical Hodgkin lymphoma.

In this sample, this clone turned up a few times. This chain connects TRBV10-3 to TRBJ1-4, with 9 positions matching TRBD1. The CDR3 extends over 14 amino acids. Germline CDR1 ENHRY, CDR2 SYGVKD. V lost 6 bases, J lost 8 bases, and 7 bases stayed unmatched. The CDR3 DNA reads as TGTGCCATCAGGGGGGACAGGGAGGAGGAAAAACTGTTTTTT. Translated, it gives CAIRGDREEEKLFF.

V and J are TRBV7-9 and TRBJ2-1; the D is unclear. Germline CDR1 reads SEHNR; CDR2 reads FQNEAQ (reference sequence). The CDR3 has 13 residues. Trimming removed 4 bases at V and 7 bases at J, with 11 bases between. CDR3 coding DNA: TGTGCCAGCAGCTATAGTCTCGGGAATGAGCAGTTCTTC. Translating it yields CASSYSLGNEQFF.

The chain employs TRBV19 and TRBJ2-7; D is ambiguous. Trimming pared 9 bases from V and 5 bases from J, leaving 14 bases between. CDR3 length: 12 residues. Germline lookup yields CDR1 LNHDA and CDR2 SQIVND (reference sequence). The CDR3 region is CASTSRNNEQYF. As DNA, the CDR3 is TGTGCCAGCACAAGCCGAAACAACGAGCAGTACTTC.

The genes are TRBV27 and TRBJ2-7; D might be TRBD1 (6 bases). Trimming cost V 5 bases and J 1 base, with 9 bases left between them. The CDR3 spans 13 residues. Germline assignment: CDR1 MNHEY and CDR2 SMNVEV (reference sequence). CDR3 sequence reads: CASSIQGSYEQYF. The CDR3 coding sequence is TGTGCCAGCAGTATACAGGGTTCCTACGAGCAGTACTTC.

The chain is built from TRBV19 and TRBJ1-1, with D unclear. Looked up from germline, CDR1 is LNHDA and CDR2 is SQIVND (reference sequence). V dropped 6 bases and J dropped 1 base, with 3 bases sitting between them. This CDR3 contains 11 residues. This CDR3 reads CASRENTEAFF. In DNA form, the CDR3 reads TGTGCCAGTAGAGAGAACACTGAAGCTTTCTTT.

The chain links TRBV19 to TRBJ2-7; a weak D match, TRBD1 (6 bases). Germline assignment: CDR1 LNHDA and CDR2 SQIVND (reference sequence). The CDR3 sequence is 15 residues long. V shed 6 bases and J shed 0 bases, with 15 bases lying between them. This CDR3 is CASRPPGHNSYEQYF. CDR3 bases: TGTGCCAGTAGGCCTCCGGGACACAACTCCTACGAGCAGTACTTC.

The V call is TRBV5-1, the J call TRBJ1-1; 7 nucleotides agree with TRBD1. CDR1 and CDR2 (germline): SGHRS, YFSETQ. This CDR3 spans 15 amino acids. V shed 3 bases, J shed 1 base, and the junction held 6 bases outside the gene matches. CDR3 sequence (DNA): TGCGCCAGCAGCTGGACAGGAGCTACGAACACTGAAGCTTTCTTT. Protein sequence: CASSWTGATNTEAFF.

The gene calls are TRBV20-1 and TRBJ1-1; D ambiguous. V lost 5 bases and J 3 bases, leaving 7 bases between the germline ends. Germline-derived CDR1 and CDR2 are DFQATT and SNEGSKA (reference sequence). The CDR3 runs 11 residues. CDR3 protein: CSAPGYTEAFF. CDR3 DNA: TGCAGTGCTCCCGGGTACACTGAAGCTTTCTTT.

This clone was seen just once. The chain uses TRBV9 and TRBJ1-2; D is undetermined. CDR1 SGDLS and CDR2 YYNGEE come from the germline V gene. V was trimmed by 1 base and J by 6 bases, leaving 7 bases between them. The CDR3 is 12 residues long. The CDR3 DNA is TGTGCCAGCAGCGTAAGTCGGGATGGCTACACCTTC. Protein product: CASSVSRDGYTF.

The rearrangement joins TRBV30 to TRBJ1-5; the D gene is possibly TRBD1 (6 bases). V was shortened by 5 bases and J by 4 bases, with 12 bases between the two germline ends. The germline CDR1 and CDR2 sequences are GTSNPN and SVGIG (reference sequence). CDR3 length: 13 amino acids. CDR3: CAWSRTANQPQHF. In DNA, the CDR3 is TGTGCCTGGTCACGGACAGCAAATCAGCCCCAGCATTTT. The full variable domain, in which reference TRBV30 and TRBJ1-5 provide the parts outside the CDR3, is SQTIHQWPATLVQPVGSPLSLECTVEGTSNPNLYWYRQAAGRGLQLLFYSVGIGQISSEVPQNLSASRPQDRQFILSSKKLLLSDSGFYLCAWSRTANQPQHFGDGTRLSIL.

The genes are TRBV18 and TRBJ2-2; D uncertain. The CDR3 is 13 residues long. V was pared by 4 bases and J by 6 bases, with 9 bases between. Per germline, CDR1 KGHSH and CDR2 LQKENI. The CDR3 protein is CASSLLMPGELFF. In DNA, the CDR3 is TGTGCCAGCTCACTGCTGATGCCCGGGGAGCTGTTTTTT.

A few counts support this clone. The chain recombines TRBV28 with TRBJ1-1, with a possible D match to TRBD1 (5 bases). Germline V CDR1 and CDR2: MDHEN, SYDVKM. V was pared by 3 bases and J by 1 base, with 12 bases between. This CDR3 spans 15 amino acids. The DNA of the CDR3 is TGTGCCAGCAGTTTGGGTGGGGGTGCGAACACTGAAGCTTTCTTT. Encoded protein: CASSLGGGANTEAFF. The entire variable domain, with the rest obtained from reference TRBV28 and TRBJ1-1, is as follows: DVKVTQSSRYLVKRTGEKVFLECVQDMDHENMFWYRQDPGLGLRLIYFSYDVKMKEKGDIPEGYSVSREKKERFSLILESASTNQTSMYLCASSLGGGANTEAFFGQGTRLTVV.

The genes are TRBV5-1 and TRBJ1-5, with TRBD1 identical over 9 bases. Germline trimming cut 2 bases from V and 6 bases from J; bases unmatched to any gene: 9. This CDR3 comprises 16 residues. From germline, CDR1 is SGHRS and CDR2 YFSETQ. CDR3 sequence reads: CASSLTGQGDGQPQHF. The CDR3 bases are TGCGCCAGCAGCTTAACGGGACAGGGTGACGGTCAGCCCCAGCATTTT. The full variable domain, its missing parts supplied by reference TRBV5-1 and TRBJ1-5, is KAGVTQTPRYLIKTRGQQVTLSCSPISGHRSVSWYQQTPGQGLQFLFEYFSETQRNKGNFPGRFSGRQFSNSRSEMNVSTLELGDSALYLCASSLTGQGDGQPQHFGDGTRLSIL.

Only a few counts were recorded for this clone. CDR3 nucleotides: TGTGCCAGCAGTTTAAGGGGTAGCGGCACTGAAGCTTTCTTT. Residues: CASSLRGSGTEAFF. J is TRBJ1-1 and V is TRBV27; D is possibly TRBD1 (5 bases). Germline V gene data show CDR1 as MNHEY and CDR2 as SMNVEV (reference sequence). The V end was cut by 2 bases, the J end by 4 bases, with 11 bases between. The CDR3 totals 14 residues.

This rearrangement joins TRBV7-2 to TRBJ1-3; D possibly corresponds to TRBD1 (6 bases). The CDR3 extends over 16 amino acids. Trimming took off 4 bases at V and 0 bases at J, with 13 bases between the two ends. Germline CDR1 is SGHTA and CDR2 is FQGNSA. This CDR3 reads CASSSSTGRSGNTIYF. As DNA, the CDR3 is TGTGCCAGCAGCTCGTCAACAGGGCGCTCTGGAAACACCATATATTTT.

The genes are TRBV5-1 and TRBJ2-1; D may be TRBD1 (6 bases). Germline CDR1 SGHRS, CDR2 YFSETQ. V dropped 2 bases and J dropped 7 bases, with 19 bases sitting between them. This CDR3 region has 16 residues. CDR3 coding DNA: TGCGCCAGCAGCTTAAGAATAGGGGGTTCTGGAAATGAGCAGTTCTTC. This gives the protein CASSLRIGGSGNEQFF.

This chain uses TRBV19 with TRBJ2-7, with 7 bases fitting TRBD1. Germline assignment: CDR1 LNHDA and CDR2 SQIVND (reference sequence). This CDR3 has 13 residues. J was trimmed by 1 base and V by 6 bases; bases with no gene match: 3. CDR3 amino acids: CASRGQDSYEQYF. The CDR3 coding sequence is TGTGCCAGTAGAGGACAGGATTCCTACGAGCAGTACTTC.

This chain uses TRBV2 with TRBJ1-5, with D maybe TRBD1 (5 bases). The CDR3 has 13 amino acids. In germline, CDR1 is SNHLY, CDR2 FYNNEI. Trimming removed 5 bases from V and 3 bases from J, with 8 bases in between. The CDR3 region is CASSTTVNQPQHF. For the CDR3, the DNA is TGTGCCAGCAGTACGACAGTCAATCAGCCCCAGCATTTT. The entire variable domain, with the rest obtained from reference TRBV2 and TRBJ1-5, is as follows: EPEVTQTPSHQVTQMGQEVILRCVPISNHLYFYWYRQILGQKVEFLVSFYNNEISEKSEIFDDQFSVERPDGSNFTLKIRSTKLEDSAMYFCASSTTVNQPQHFGDGTRLSIL.

The chain links TRBV4-1 to TRBJ2-3, with 12 bases aligning to TRBD2. This CDR3 is 21 amino acids long. J was trimmed by 2 bases and V by 4 bases; bases with no gene match: 19. Germline CDR1 is MGHRA and CDR2 is YSYEKL. In nucleotides, the CDR3 is TGCGCCAGCAGCCCCTGCTGGTTAACTAGCGGGAGGAAATGTTTCACAGATACGCAGTATTTT. This gives the protein CASSPCWLTSGRKCFTDTQYF.

V gene TRBV11-1 combines with J gene TRBJ2-7; TRBD2 agrees at 7 bases. Per germline, CDR1 SGHAT and CDR2 FQDESV (reference sequence). Trimming took 1 base from V and 7 from J; bases not matched to a gene: 7. The CDR3 runs to 14 residues. Here the CDR3 reads CASSLVAGVDEQYF. CDR3 coding DNA: TGTGCCAGCAGCTTAGTGGCGGGAGTTGATGAGCAGTACTTC.

The chain employs TRBV7-3 and TRBJ2-2, with a possible D match to TRBD2 (6 bases). The germline CDR1 and CDR2 sequences are SGHTA and FQGTGA. CDR3 length: 14 amino acids. The V end was cut by 5 bases, the J end by 4 bases, with 11 bases between. CDR3: CASSPGLRTGELFF. The CDR3 DNA follows: TGTGCCAGCAGCCCGGGACTCCGCACCGGGGAGCTGTTTTTT.

The CDR3 loop is CASSQDPGGNTEAFF. The CDR3 DNA sequence: TGCGCCAGCAGCCAAGATCCCGGGGGGAACACTGAAGCTTTCTTT. V and J are TRBV4-3 and TRBJ1-1, with D possibly matching TRBD1 (5 bases). The CDR3 consists of 15 residues. Germline lookup yields CDR1 LGHNA and CDR2 YSLEER. V dropped 0 bases and J dropped 1 base, with 9 bases sitting between them.

The chain joins TRBV27 to TRBJ2-3; TRBD1 matches 8 bases. This CDR3 spans 16 amino acids. After removal of 7 bases from V and 2 bases from J, the junction contained 11 bases not matched to a gene. The germline CDR1 and CDR2 sequences are MNHEY and SMNVEV (reference sequence). The CDR3 DNA sequence: TGTGCCAGCACACGGACAGGGAGTTTCTACACAGATACGCAGTATTTT. It is translated as CASTRTGSFYTDTQYF.

The genes are TRBV27 and TRBJ1-1; tentatively, D is TRBD1 (5 bases). The V and J ends lost 3 bases and 10 bases respectively, with 12 bases between them. CDR3 size: 12 residues. Germline CDR1 is MNHEY and CDR2 is SMNVEV (reference sequence). The CDR3 loop reads CASSFRQGPAFF. CDR3 bases: TGTGCCAGCAGTTTCCGCCAGGGTCCAGCTTTCTTT.

The chain links TRBV30 to TRBJ2-2; D not certain. V lost 2 bases and J 7 bases, leaving 8 bases between the germline ends. The V gene's germline CDR1 is GTSNPN and CDR2 SVGIG (reference sequence). CDR3 size: 12 residues. CDR3 nucleotides: TGTGCCTGGAGTAAAGGGCACGGGGAGCTGTTTTTT. As protein: CAWSKGHGELFF.

Turning to this clone: This same CDR3 is encoded by further DNA sequences in the sample. CDR3 in DNA: TGCGCCAGCAGAGGGGCCAACTATGGCTACACCTTC. Translated: CASRGANYGYTF. The genes are TRBV5-1 and TRBJ1-2, with TRBD1 as a possible D gene (5 bases). The germline V gene encodes CDR1 SGHRS and CDR2 YFSETQ. V was cut by 5 bases and J by 2 bases, with 7 bases left in between. This CDR3 has 12 amino acids.

The V gene is TRBV7-9, the J gene TRBJ2-7; D gene uncertain. Germline CDR1 and CDR2: SEHNR and FQNEAQ (reference sequence). CDR3 length: 12 residues. V lost 4 bases and J lost 7, with 11 bases in between. The DNA for the CDR3 is TGTGCCAGCAGCTCCGGGTTCCTGGAGCAGTACTTC. This codes for CASSSGFLEQYF.

The chain couples TRBV11-2 to TRBJ2-5; D uncertain. The germline V gene encodes CDR1 SGHAT and CDR2 FQNNGV. This CDR3 spans 14 amino acids. V lost 5 bases and J 1 base, leaving 11 bases between the germline ends. CDR3 protein: CASSLTVLQETQYF. In nucleotides, the CDR3 is TGTGCCAGCAGCCTCACGGTGCTCCAAGAGACCCAGTACTTC.